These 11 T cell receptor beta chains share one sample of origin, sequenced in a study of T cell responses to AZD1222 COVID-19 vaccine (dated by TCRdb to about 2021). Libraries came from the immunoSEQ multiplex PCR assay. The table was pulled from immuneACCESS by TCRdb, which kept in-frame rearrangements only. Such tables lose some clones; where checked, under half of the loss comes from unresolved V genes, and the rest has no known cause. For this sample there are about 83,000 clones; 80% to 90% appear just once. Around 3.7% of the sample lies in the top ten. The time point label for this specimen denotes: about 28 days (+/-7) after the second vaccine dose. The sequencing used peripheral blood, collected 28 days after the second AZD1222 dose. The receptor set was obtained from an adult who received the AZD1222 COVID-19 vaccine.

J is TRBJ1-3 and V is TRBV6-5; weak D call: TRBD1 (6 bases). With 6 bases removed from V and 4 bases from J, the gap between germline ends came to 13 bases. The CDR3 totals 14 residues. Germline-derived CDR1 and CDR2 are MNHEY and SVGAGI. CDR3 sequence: CASSPGQFGNTIYF. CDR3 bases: TGTGCCAGCAGCCCCGGACAGTTCGGAAACACCATATATTTT.

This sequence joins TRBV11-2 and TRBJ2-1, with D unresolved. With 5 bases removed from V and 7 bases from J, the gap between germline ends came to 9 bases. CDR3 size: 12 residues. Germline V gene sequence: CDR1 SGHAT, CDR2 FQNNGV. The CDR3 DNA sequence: TGTGCCAGCAGCCTTTTTCGAAATGAGCAGTTCTTC. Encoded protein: CASSLFRNEQFF.

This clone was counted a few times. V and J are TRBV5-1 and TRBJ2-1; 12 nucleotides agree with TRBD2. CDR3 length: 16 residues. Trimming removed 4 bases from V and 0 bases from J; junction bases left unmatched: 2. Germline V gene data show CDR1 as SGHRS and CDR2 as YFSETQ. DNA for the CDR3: TGCGCCAGCAGCCCACTAGCGGGGGGCTCCTACAATGAGCAGTTCTTC. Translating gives CASSPLAGGSYNEQFF.

The CDR3 sequence is CASSEIDEQYF. The CDR3 DNA reads as TGTGCCAGCAGTGAAATCGACGAGCAGTACTTC. V is TRBV2 and J is TRBJ2-7; D is undetermined. The CDR3 length is 11 residues. Deletions cut 2 bases from V and 5 bases from J, with 4 bases between. CDR1 is SNHLY and CDR2 is FYNNEI in the germline V gene.

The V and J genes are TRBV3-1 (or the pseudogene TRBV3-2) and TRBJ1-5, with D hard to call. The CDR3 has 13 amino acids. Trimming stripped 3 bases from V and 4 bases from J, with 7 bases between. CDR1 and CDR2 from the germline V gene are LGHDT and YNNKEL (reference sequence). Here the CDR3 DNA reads TGTGCCAGCAGCCACCGAAGGAATCAGCCCCAGCATTTT. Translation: CASSHRRNQPQHF.

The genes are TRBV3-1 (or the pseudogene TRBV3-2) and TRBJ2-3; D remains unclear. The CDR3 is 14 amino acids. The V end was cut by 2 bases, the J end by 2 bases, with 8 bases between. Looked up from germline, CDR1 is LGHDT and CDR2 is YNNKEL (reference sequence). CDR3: CASSQLGPTDTQYF. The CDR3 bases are TGTGCCAGCAGCCAACTAGGCCCCACAGATACGCAGTATTTT.

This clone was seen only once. CDR3 loop: CASSPMGTGINQPQHF. Here the CDR3 DNA reads TGTGCCAGCAGCCCCATGGGAACAGGGATCAATCAGCCCCAGCATTTT. This chain links TRBV27 with TRBJ1-5; D may be TRBD1 (6 bases). The germline V and J ends were trimmed by 6 bases and 3 bases, with 18 bases remaining between them. This CDR3 has 16 amino acids. CDR1 and CDR2 (germline): MNHEY, SMNVEV (reference sequence).

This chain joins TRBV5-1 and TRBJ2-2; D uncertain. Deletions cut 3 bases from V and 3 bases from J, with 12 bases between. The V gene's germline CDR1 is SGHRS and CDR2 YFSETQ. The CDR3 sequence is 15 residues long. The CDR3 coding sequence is TGCGCCAGCAGCTCCCGGCCCTTTGACACCGGGGAGCTGTTTTTT. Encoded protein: CASSSRPFDTGELFF.

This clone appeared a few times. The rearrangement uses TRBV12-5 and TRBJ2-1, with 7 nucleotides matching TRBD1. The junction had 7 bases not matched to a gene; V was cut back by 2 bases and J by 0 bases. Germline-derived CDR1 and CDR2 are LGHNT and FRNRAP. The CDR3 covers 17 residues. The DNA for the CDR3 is TGTGCTAGTGGTTTGACTCGACAGGGCGGCTCCTACAATGAGCAGTTCTTC. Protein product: CASGLTRQGGSYNEQFF.

The CDR3 spells CASSLRGQGGAEAFF. The CDR3, as DNA: TGTGCCAGCAGCTTAAGGGGACAGGGGGGTGCTGAAGCTTTCTTT. V usage is TRBV7-9 and J usage is TRBJ1-1; 11 positions match TRBD1. There are 15 residues in the CDR3. The ends lost 2 bases at V and 6 bases at J; junction bases unmatched: 5. Germline CDR1 and CDR2: SEHNR and FQNEAQ (reference sequence). The full variable domain, its missing parts supplied by reference TRBV7-9 and TRBJ1-1, is DTGVSQNPRHKITKRGQNVTFRCDPISEHNRLYWYRQTLGQGPEFLTYFQNEAQLEKSRLLSDRFSAERPKGSFSTLEIQRTEQGDSAMYLCASSLRGQGGAEAFFGQGTRLTVV.

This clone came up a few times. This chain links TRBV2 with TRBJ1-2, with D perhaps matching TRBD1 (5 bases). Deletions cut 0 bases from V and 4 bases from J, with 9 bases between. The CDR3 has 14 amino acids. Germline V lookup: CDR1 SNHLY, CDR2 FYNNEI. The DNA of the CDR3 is TGTGCCAGCAGTGAAGCGCAGGGTGTCTATGGCTACACCTTC. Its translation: CASSEAQGVYGYTF.